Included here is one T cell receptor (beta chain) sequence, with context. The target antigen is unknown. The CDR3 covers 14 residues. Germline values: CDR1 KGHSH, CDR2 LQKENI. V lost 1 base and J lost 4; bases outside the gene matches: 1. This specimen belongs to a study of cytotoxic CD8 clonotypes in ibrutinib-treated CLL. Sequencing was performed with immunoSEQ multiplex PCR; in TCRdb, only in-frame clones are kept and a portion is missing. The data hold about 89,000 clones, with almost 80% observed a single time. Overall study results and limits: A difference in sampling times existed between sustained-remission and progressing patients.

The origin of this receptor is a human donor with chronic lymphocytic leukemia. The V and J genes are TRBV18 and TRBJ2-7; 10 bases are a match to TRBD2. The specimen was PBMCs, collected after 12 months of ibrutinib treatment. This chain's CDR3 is CASSPQGLAYEQYF. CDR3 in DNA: TGTGCCAGCTCACCACAGGGACTAGCGTACGAGCAGTACTTC.